This T cell receptor beta chain was observed in a study of blood T cell repertoires in COVID-19. Study overall: Nucleic acid was either cDNA or gDNA, and it came from T cells, B-cell-depleted T cells, or PBMCs.

Sequencing used immunoSEQ multiplex PCR; TCRdb keeps in-frame clones, though not all of them. The sample yields about 110,000 clones, roughly 90% seen once. The CDR3 sequence is 14 residues long. Trimming cost V 4 bases and J 4 bases; bases outside gene matches: 3. CDR1 and CDR2 (germline): SNHLY, FYNNEI. The origin of this receptor is a man in his forties with active or convalescent COVID-19. The sample comprised peripheral blood. The genes are TRBV2 and TRBJ1-2; TRBD1 matches at 10 bases. This CDR3 is CASSGQGARYGYTF. The CDR3 region has the DNA TGTGCCAGCAGTGGACAGGGGGCGCGCTATGGCTACACCTTC.